The 21 T cell receptor beta chains below come from one sample, sequenced in a study of blood T cell repertoires in COVID-19. Here immunoSEQ multiplex PCR was the method, and the copy in TCRdb shows in-frame clones only, minus some. The sample holds 140,000 to 150,000 clones, 70% to 90% seen once. The sample comprised peripheral blood. Receptor source: a man in his sixties with active or convalescent COVID-19.

This clone was counted a single time. The chain uses TRBV18 and TRBJ1-2, with D perhaps matching TRBD1 (5 bases). V lost 6 bases, J lost 2 bases, and 13 bases lay in between. There are 14 residues in the CDR3. CDR1 is KGHSH and CDR2 is LQKENI in the germline V gene. The chain's CDR3 is CASSSGPGNYGYTF. DNA for the CDR3: TGTGCCAGCTCGTCCGGACCAGGGAACTATGGCTACACCTTC.

This clone was seen just once. The CDR3 sequence is CASSQTRASTDTQYF. The DNA for the CDR3 is TGCGCCAGCAGCCAAACTAGAGCCTCTACAGATACGCAGTATTTT. The chain links TRBV4-3 to TRBJ2-3, with D possibly matching TRBD2 (5 bases). This CDR3 comprises 15 residues. Germline loops: CDR1 LGHNA, CDR2 YSLEER. V gave up 2 bases and J gave up 3 bases, with 12 bases separating them.

This sequence joins TRBV7-8 and TRBJ2-5; weak D call: TRBD2 (5 bases). Germline V gene data show CDR1 as SGHVS and CDR2 as FQNEAQ. This CDR3 contains 16 residues. V lost 3 bases, J lost 3 bases, and 17 bases lay in between. This CDR3 reads CASSLLSRTTKETQYF. CDR3 coding DNA: TGTGCCAGCAGCTTGTTAAGCAGAACGACTAAAGAGACCCAGTACTTC.

This chain connects TRBV4-3 to TRBJ2-3; D is unresolved. CDR1 is LGHNA, CDR2 YSLEER, per germline. The CDR3 is 16 amino acids. V was trimmed by 1 base and J by 2 bases, leaving 13 bases between them. As DNA, the CDR3 is TGCGCCAGCAGCCAAGCCCCACACCCAATCACAGATACGCAGTATTTT. Its protein product is CASSQAPHPITDTQYF.

This clone was picked up a small number of times. The V gene is TRBV19, the J gene TRBJ2-2, with D unclear. The CDR3 loop spans 15 amino acids. CDR1 LNHDA and CDR2 SQIVND come from the germline V gene (reference sequence). Trimming removed 6 bases from V and 4 bases from J, with 15 bases in between. This CDR3 is CASRADRSGTGELFF. The CDR3 DNA is TGTGCCAGTAGGGCCGACCGGTCGGGCACCGGGGAGCTGTTTTTT.

This clone has a single count. The chain carries TRBV7-2 and TRBJ2-5; 10 nucleotides align to TRBD2. The J segment lost 5 bases and the V segment lost 5 bases, leaving 8 bases of the junction unmatched. The CDR3 totals 15 residues. The germline V gene has CDR1 SGHTA and CDR2 FQGNSA. Written as DNA, the CDR3 is TGTGCCAGCAGCCTATCTAGCGGGAGTGGGGAGACCCAGTACTTC. This sequence encodes CASSLSSGSGETQYF.

The chain carries TRBV28 and TRBJ1-5; maybe TRBD1 (6 bases). Trimming shortened V by 8 bases and J by 0 bases, and 11 bases separated the two germline ends. The CDR3 is 14 amino acids. Per the germline V gene, CDR1 is MDHEN and CDR2 is SYDVKM. CDR3 DNA sequence: TGTGCCAGCGAGCCGGGACATAGCAATCAGCCCCAGCATTTT. Its protein product is CASEPGHSNQPQHF.

This chain connects TRBV5-1 to TRBJ2-1, with TRBD1 identical over 10 bases. Losses at the gene ends were 3 bases for V and 7 bases for J; bases not matched to a gene: 7. The CDR3 covers 15 residues. Germline V gives CDR1 SGHRS, CDR2 YFSETQ. Here the CDR3 reads CASSWGGTGANEQFF. In DNA form, the CDR3 reads TGCGCCAGCAGCTGGGGAGGGACAGGGGCGAATGAGCAGTTCTTC.

This clone was detected ten times or more. The V gene is TRBV10-3, the J gene TRBJ1-5; D not certain. V was shortened by 3 bases and J by 5 bases, with 14 bases between the two germline ends. Germline CDR1 and CDR2: ENHRY and SYGVKD. CDR3 length: 15 residues. For the CDR3, the DNA is TGTGCCATCAGTGACTCGGCCCGCGGGCATCAGCCCCAGCATTTT. Protein product: CAISDSARGHQPQHF.

The CDR3 sequence: CAWSTSGSTGELFF. CDR3 nucleotide sequence: TGTGCCTGGAGTACTAGCGGGAGCACCGGGGAGCTGTTTTTT. The J gene is TRBJ2-2, the V gene TRBV30; 11 nucleotides align to TRBD2. Germline loops: CDR1 GTSNPN, CDR2 SVGIG (reference sequence). This CDR3 is 14 amino acids long. V was clipped by 2 bases and J by 4 bases; unmatched bases: 0.

V gene TRBV10-3 combines with J gene TRBJ2-7; no clear D gene. Germline CDR1 reads ENHRY; CDR2 reads SYGVKD. CDR3 length: 14 residues. Trimming pared 0 bases from V and 2 bases from J, leaving 8 bases between. Written as DNA, the CDR3 is TGTGCCATCAGTGAGTCCGACACCCCCTACGAGCAGTACTTC. Translated, it gives CAISESDTPYEQYF.

The chain recombines TRBV4-2 with TRBJ1-2, with 7 bases fitting TRBD1. Trimming at V came to 3 bases and at J to 4 bases, leaving 8 bases not matched to a gene. Germline-derived CDR1 and CDR2 are LGHNA and YNFKEQ. The CDR3 runs 15 residues. CDR3 bases: TGTGCCAGCAGCCAGCAGCAGGGGGTGAGCTATGGCTACACCTTC. Translation gives CASSQQQGVSYGYTF.

The rearrangement uses TRBV2 and TRBJ2-1; 7 nucleotides match TRBD2. V lost 4 bases and J lost 10; bases outside the gene matches: 7. Germline CDR1 is SNHLY and CDR2 is FYNNEI. There are 13 residues in the CDR3. The CDR3 protein is CASSVKREFEQFF. CDR3 nucleotide sequence: TGTGCCAGCAGTGTTAAGCGGGAATTCGAGCAGTTCTTC. Variable domain in full (rest from reference TRBV2 and TRBJ2-1): EPEVTQTPSHQVTQMGQEVILRCVPISNHLYFYWYRQILGQKVEFLVSFYNNEISEKSEIFDDQFSVERPDGSNFTLKIRSTKLEDSAMYFCASSVKREFEQFFGPGTRLTVL.

This sequence joins TRBV28 and TRBJ2-7; D gene unclear. V was cut by 5 bases and J by 3 bases, with 8 bases left in between. The CDR3 spans 12 residues. CDR1 MDHEN and CDR2 SYDVKM come from the germline V gene. Written as DNA, the CDR3 is TGTGCCAGCAGTCCCCAGGACTACGAGCAGTACTTC. Its protein is CASSPQDYEQYF. Complete variable domain (other parts from reference TRBV28 and TRBJ2-7): DVKVTQSSRYLVKRTGEKVFLECVQDMDHENMFWYRQDPGLGLRLIYFSYDVKMKEKGDIPEGYSVSREKKERFSLILESASTNQTSMYLCASSPQDYEQYFGPGTRLTVT.

The V and J genes are TRBV29-1 and TRBJ2-3, with TRBD2 matching over 7 bases. Unmatched junction bases numbered 6, after V lost 4 bases and J lost 2 bases. This CDR3 comprises 14 residues. Germline-derived CDR1 and CDR2 are SQVTM and ANQGSEA. DNA for the CDR3: TGCAGCGTTGCGGCGCTAGCGGCCACAGATACGCAGTATTTT. Amino acids: CSVAALAATDTQYF.

For the CDR3, the DNA is TGTGCCATCAGTGCGCCCCGACTAGCGGGAGGGCCAGATACGCAGTATTTT. As protein: CAISAPRLAGGPDTQYF. This chain links TRBV10-3 with TRBJ2-3; 14 positions match TRBD2. CDR1 is ENHRY, CDR2 SYGVKD, per germline. The V segment lost 4 bases and the J segment 4 bases; nucleotides outside the gene matches: 7. This CDR3 has 17 amino acids.

V and J are TRBV6-1 and TRBJ1-5; perhaps TRBD1 as D (6 bases). CDR1 is MNHNS, CDR2 SASEGT, per germline. V lost 4 bases and J lost 0, with 13 bases in between. This CDR3 has 16 residues. This chain's CDR3 is CASSARRQASNQPQHF. CDR3 in DNA: TGTGCCAGCAGTGCCCGCCGACAGGCTAGCAATCAGCCCCAGCATTTT.

The chain employs TRBV12-3 or TRBV12-4 and TRBJ2-7; the match to TRBD1 covers 7 bases. Unmatched junction bases numbered 7, after V lost 11 bases and J lost 0 bases. The length of the CDR3 is 13 residues. This CDR3 reads CASRTGVSYEQYF. The CDR3 DNA is TGTGCCTCCAGGACAGGCGTCTCCTACGAGCAGTACTTC.

The chain couples TRBV5-8 to TRBJ2-3, with D unresolved. Trimming removed 4 bases from V and 5 bases from J, with 8 bases in between. Germline V gene sequence: CDR1 SGHTS, CDR2 YDEGEE. The CDR3 has 12 residues. Here the CDR3 DNA reads TGTGCCAGCAGCCCTACGTTAGATACGCAGTATTTT. This codes for CASSPTLDTQYF.

The V and J genes are TRBV6-1 and TRBJ2-1; D unresolved. V lost 2 bases and J lost 4, with 15 bases in between. The CDR3 runs to 16 residues. Germline V CDR1 and CDR2: MNHNS, SASEGT. CDR3 protein: CASSERGGRRYNEQFF. In nucleotides, the CDR3 is TGTGCCAGCAGTGAACGCGGCGGCAGAAGATACAATGAGCAGTTCTTC.

The V call is TRBV3-1 (or the pseudogene TRBV3-2), the J call TRBJ2-7, with 14 bases aligning to TRBD2. With 3 bases clipped from V and 0 bases from J, the junction kept 1 base outside the gene matches. Per germline, CDR1 LGHDT and CDR2 YNNKEL (reference sequence). The CDR3 is 16 amino acids. DNA for the CDR3: TGTGCCAGCAGCCAGGGGACTAGCGGGAGCTCCTACGAGCAGTACTTC. As protein: CASSQGTSGSSYEQYF.